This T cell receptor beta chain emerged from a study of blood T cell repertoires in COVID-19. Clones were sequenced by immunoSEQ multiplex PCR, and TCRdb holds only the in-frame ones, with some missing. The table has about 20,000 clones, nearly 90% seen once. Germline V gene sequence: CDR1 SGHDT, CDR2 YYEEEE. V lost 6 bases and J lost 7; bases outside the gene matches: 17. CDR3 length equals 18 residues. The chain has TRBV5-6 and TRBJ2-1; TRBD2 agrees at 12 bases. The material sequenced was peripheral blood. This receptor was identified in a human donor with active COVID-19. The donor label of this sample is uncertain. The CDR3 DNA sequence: TGTGCCAGCACCCAGCTAGGCCAACCGGGACTAGCGGGTAATGAGCAGTTCTTC. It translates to CASTQLGQPGLAGNEQFF.